In this sample, the clone carrying this TCR beta chain turned up a few times. Produced via immunoSEQ multiplex PCR; TCRdb's table is partial and in-frame only. The sample holds approximately 51,000 clones, about 93% seen once. This specimen comes from a study of technical replicates of blood from a few donors. The sequenced sample consisted of PBMCs. The TCR comes from a human donor in good health. Some clones in this sample may be carry-over from other donors' samples.

CDR3 sequence reads: CASSLASGNTEAFF. The CDR3, as DNA: TGTGCCAGCAGCTTGGCGTCAGGGAACACTGAAGCTTTCTTT. This chain uses TRBV5-6 with TRBJ1-1; unclear D gene. Per the germline V gene, CDR1 is SGHDT and CDR2 is YYEEEE. The CDR3 consists of 14 residues. The V end was cut by 0 bases, the J end by 1 base, with 7 bases between.